This T cell receptor (beta chain) was obtained from a study of Tregs in tolerant kidney transplant recipients. General study findings and limits: Biological reproducibility was not directly addressed, but technical replication error appeared minimal. Expanding Tregs on activated donor B cells appeared to best identify donor-specific TCRbeta clones.

Concerning this clone itself: What it recognizes is unknown.

CDR1 is MNHEY and CDR2 is SMNVEV in the germline V gene (reference sequence). V lost 5 bases and J lost 8; bases outside the gene matches: 11. CDR3 length: 17 residues. Profiling relied on immunoSEQ multiplex PCR, and the TCRdb table lists in-frame clones only, not all of them. The sample has some 66,000 clones; just under 95% are singletons. The sequence derives from a human donor who received a combined kidney and bone marrow transplant. The sequences come from CD8+ T cells from blood, collected before the transplant. The chain recombines TRBV27 with TRBJ2-1; TRBD2 matches at 14 bases. The CDR3 nucleotides read TGTGCCAGCAGTCCCTCTGGACTAGCGGGGGGCCTAGATGAGCAGTTCTTC. This codes for CASSPSGLAGGLDEQFF.